This T cell receptor (beta chain) was identified in a study of T cells in localized non-small cell lung cancer (dated by TCRdb to 2019 to 2021). Regarding the research as a whole: The study examined T cell repertoires in approximately 240 patients with early-stage NSCLC and compared tumors with uninvolved tumor-adjacent lungs. NSCLC patients had a mean age of around 66 years, and more than 120 were male and around 110 female. The cohort consisted of approximately 240 treatment-naive NSCLC patients whose localized lung tumors had been resected.

Taken from the germline V gene, the CDR1 and CDR2 loops are LGHNA and YNFKEQ. The V and J ends are trimmed by 3 bases and 0 bases, leaving 8 bases between them. The CDR3 runs 14 residues from the cysteine to the phenylalanine. Only CDR3 DNA is held: 42 bases, read in frame from base 1. TCR beta CDR3 regions were sequenced from DNA using the immunoSEQ Assay. As for the original processing: T cell density was computed as TCR beta template counts normalized to usable DNA estimated by amplifying housekeeping genes. Using the preseqR package, richness was estimated by extrapolating to 120,000 templates for tissue samples and 400,000 templates for PBMC samples. Clonality was defined by subtracting Pielou's evenness from one. Tissue-enriched TCRs were identified by differential abundance testing using productive amino-acid clonotypes, minimum total count 5 and alpha 0.1. The Jaccard Index and the Morisita Overlap Index were used to measure how much the repertoires overlapped between compartments. TCR beta CDR3s were clustered by GLIPH together with public tetramer-defined viral CDR3s, and at least three viral sequences plus V-gene enrichment were required for viral motifs. The table comes from immuneACCESS by way of TCRdb, which keeps in-frame sequences with V and J called. Part of the clones is missing from these tables; in studies checked, under half for an unresolved V gene and the rest for unknown reasons. V and J calls and clone size are those listed in that table; D and trimming were worked out from the DNA. A total of around 70,000 clones appear in this sample, approximately 84% of them only once. The ten top clones hold roughly 1.4% of the sample.

General study outcomes and caveats: Because the study design was exploratory, TCR variables were selected using unadjusted p-values without false-discovery rate correction. A median of approximately 62 of the top 100 tumor clones turned up in the paired uninvolved adjacent lung, and roughly 30 of those clones also ranked among the top 100 of that same adjacent lung. The highest T cell clonality was observed in uninvolved tumor-adjacent lung, where clonality exceeded that of tumor, suggesting that antigenic responses were more focused in uninvolved tumor-adjacent lung. Multi-region tumor sequencing was not performed, so intratumor heterogeneity could not be excluded. Longer overall survival was associated with higher T cell density in blood, whereas shorter survival was associated with higher clonality in adjacent lung.

A note on this clone: Its binding antigen is unknown. The record has no base qualities; no much larger clone is one base away.

At diagnosis, tumor, uninvolved tumor-adjacent lung and peripheral blood were collected and then preserved as a mix of FFPE and fresh-frozen material. For TCR repertoire profiling, the blood samples were analyzed as peripheral blood mononuclear cells. Recombination joined TRBV4-2 with TRBJ1-1; the D gene is possibly TRBD1, with 5 bases matching. The sequences come from peripheral blood, collected before any cancer treatment. The clonotype comes from a female donor older than 55 with stage I lung adenocarcinoma. The DNA sequence reads TGTGCCAGCAGCCAGGTGGGACTGAACACTGAAGCTTTCTTT. It codes for CASSQVGLNTEAFF.